These T cell receptor beta chains were read from a single sample in a study of Tregs in tolerant kidney transplant recipients. This table comes from immunoSEQ multiplex PCR, and its TCRdb copy is limited to in-frame clones, with some not included. The sample lists 90,000 or so clones, more than 90% seen once, with 4.7% in the top ten. The sequencing sample was made of CD8+ T cells from blood. The source of these receptors is a human donor in good health. Both conserved end residues are part of each CDR3. A D gene is named only where the DNA matches it firmly. Some rows have no size entry. The others give once, few or many, or a class for an expanded clone.

CASMGYEQYF,TGTGCCAGCATGGGGTACGAGCAGTACTTC,TRBJ2-7,10,TRBV2,.,.
CASSLGRSSNQPQHF,TGTGCCAGCAGCTTAGGACGGTCCAGCAATCAGCCCCAGCATTTT,TRBJ1-5,15,TRBV11-3,.,.
CASSSLGSYEQYF,TGTGCCAGCAGCTCCTTGGGATCGTACGAGCAGTACTTC,TRBJ2-7,13,TRBV13,.,.
CASSLRGQGKDQPQHF,TGTGCCAGCAGCTTAAGGGGACAGGGGAAAGATCAGCCCCAGCATTTT,TRBJ1-5,16,TRBV13,.,TRBD1
CASSEASGPGELFF,TGTGCCAGCAGTGAAGCCAGCGGTCCCGGGGAGCTGTTTTTT,TRBJ2-2,14,TRBV6-1,once,.
CASSPGHGHYEQYF,TGTGCCAGTAGCCCGGGCCACGGTCACTACGAGCAGTACTTC,TRBJ2-7,14,TRBV19,.,.
CATSYFLGQGPRGEQYF,TGTGCCACCAGTTACTTTCTCGGGCAGGGACCGAGGGGGGAGCAGTACTTC,TRBJ2-7,17,TRBV15,once,.
CASSLEYSGRAGETQYF,TGTGCCAGCAGCTTAGAGTATAGCGGGAGGGCAGGGGAGACCCAGTACTTC,TRBJ2-5,17,TRBV11-2,.,TRBD2
CASSVDGGGPYEQYF,TGTGCCAGCAGCGTAGATGGCGGGGGGCCCTACGAGCAGTACTTC,TRBJ2-7,15,TRBV9,.,TRBD2
CASSLLNNEQFF,TGTGCCAGCAGTTTACTGAACAATGAGCAGTTCTTC,TRBJ2-1,12,TRBV27,.,.
CASSSTSGNEQFF,TGTGCCAGCAGCTCGACTAGCGGCAATGAGCAGTTCTTC,TRBJ2-1,13,TRBV7-3,.,TRBD2
CASSARLAGGLTDTQYF,TGTGCCAGCAGCGCCAGACTAGCGGGAGGCCTCACAGATACGCAGTATTTT,TRBJ2-3,17,TRBV9,.,TRBD2
CASSLARIEQYF,TGTGCCAGCAGCTTAGCCAGGATTGAGCAGTACTTC,TRBJ2-7,12,TRBV7-9,.,.
CASSSGTGFANYGYTF,TGTGCCAGCAGCTCCGGAACGGGATTTGCGAACTATGGCTACACCTTC,TRBJ1-2,16,TRBV9,.,.
CASSSPGYLRDTGELFF,TGTGCCAGCAGCTCCCCGGGCTACCTAAGGGACACCGGGGAGCTGTTTTTT,TRBJ2-2,17,TRBV7-9,.,.
CASSQGLSEAFF,TGCGCCAGCAGCCAAGGACTTTCTGAAGCTTTCTTT,TRBJ1-1,12,TRBV4-1,once,.
CASSGSRDNEQFF,TGTGCCAGCTCAGGTTCACGGGATAATGAGCAGTTCTTC,TRBJ2-1,13,TRBV18,.,.
CASSTGLDQAETQYF,TGTGCCAGCAGTACTGGACTAGACCAAGCGGAGACCCAGTACTTC,TRBJ2-5,15,TRBV7-3,once,TRBD2
CASSEVAGSGNTIYF,TGTGCCAGCAGTGAAGTGGCAGGGTCTGGAAACACCATATATTTT,TRBJ1-3,15,TRBV6-1,.,.
CASSWGSGGVGGDTQYF,TGTGCCAGCAGCTGGGGGAGCGGGGGGGTCGGTGGTGATACGCAGTATTTT,TRBJ2-3,17,TRBV4-2,.,TRBD2
CSVLYYNEQFF,TGCAGCGTCCTGTACTACAATGAGCAGTTCTTC,TRBJ2-1,11,TRBV29-1,.,.
CASSFTGDIYEQYF,TGTGCCAGCAGCTTTACAGGGGATATTTACGAGCAGTACTTC,TRBJ2-7,14,TRBV11-3,few,TRBD1
CSARLYNEQFF,TGCAGTGCTAGACTATACAATGAGCAGTTCTTC,TRBJ2-1,11,TRBV20-1,.,.
CASSLIAGGMYNEQFF,TGTGCCAGCAGCTTGATAGCGGGAGGCATGTACAATGAGCAGTTCTTC,TRBJ2-1,16,TRBV27,.,TRBD2
CASSLDLGDRALRHYEQYF,TGTGCCAGCAGCTTAGATTTAGGGGACAGGGCCCTCCGTCACTACGAGCAGTACTTC,TRBJ2-7,19,TRBV7-9,.,TRBD1
CASSSGTGMRGSLDTQYF,TGTGCCAGCAGCTCCGGGACAGGGATGCGGGGGAGTTTAGATACGCAGTATTTT,TRBJ2-3,18,TRBV13,few,TRBD1
CASSDGTGFFEQYF,TGCGCCAGCAGTGATGGGACAGGGTTTTTCGAGCAGTACTTC,TRBJ2-7,14,TRBV10-1,.,TRBD1
CASSQGTITNEKLFF,TGCGCCAGCAGCCAAGGCACCATAACTAATGAAAAACTGTTTTTT,TRBJ1-4,15,TRBV4-1,.,.
CASSLGERYEQYF,TGTGCCAGCAGCTTGGGGGAGCGCTACGAGCAGTACTTC,TRBJ2-7,13,TRBV7-6,.,.
CASSNTGGTDTQYF,TGTGCCAGCAGCAATACTGGGGGGACAGATACGCAGTATTTT,TRBJ2-3,14,TRBV7-9,.,.
CASRADRGYTDTQYF,TGTGCCAGCAGAGCGGACAGGGGGTACACAGATACGCAGTATTTT,TRBJ2-3,15,TRBV6-6,.,TRBD1
CASSDGRQGAYVAMDTEAFF,TGTGCCAGCAGTGATGGGAGACAGGGGGCGTATGTTGCAATGGACACTGAAGCTTTCTTT,TRBJ1-1,20,TRBV2,once,TRBD1
CAWSPSPDREPLHF,TGTGCCTGGAGTCCCTCCCCGGACAGGGAACCCCTCCACTTT,TRBJ1-6,14,TRBV30,.,TRBD1
CASSSDPGDAYGYTF,TGTGCCAGCAGCTCCGACCCGGGCGATGCCTATGGCTACACCTTC,TRBJ1-2,15,TRBV5-4,.,.
CASSLVQGSDTQYF,TGTGCCAGCAGCTTAGTTCAGGGGTCAGATACGCAGTATTTT,TRBJ2-3,14,TRBV7-9,.,.
CATGMWTSGTSTDTQYF,TGTGCCACCGGTATGTGGACTAGCGGGACTAGCACAGATACGCAGTATTTT,TRBJ2-3,17,TRBV7-9,.,TRBD2
CASSVAMAGTGELFF,TGTGCCAGCAGCGTAGCGATGGCGGGCACCGGGGAGCTGTTTTTT,TRBJ2-2,15,TRBV9,.,.
CSANRGSAYEQYF,TGCAGCGCCAACAGGGGTTCGGCCTACGAGCAGTACTTC,TRBJ2-7,13,TRBV29-1,.,TRBD1
CASSYRRGGTEAFF,TGTGCCAGCAGTTACCGGAGGGGGGGCACTGAAGCTTTCTTT,TRBJ1-1,14,TRBV6-6,.,.
CASSLGRGTSVGQYF,TGTGCCAGCAGCTTAGGACGGGGGACATCGGTTGGGCAGTACTTC,TRBJ2-7,15,TRBV13,.,.
CASRKPGLNYGYTF,TGTGCCAGCAGAAAGCCGGGACTCAACTATGGCTACACCTTC,TRBJ1-2,14,TRBV7-7,.,.
CASTMTGVNEQFF,TGTGCCAGCACCATGACAGGGGTTAATGAGCAGTTCTTC,TRBJ2-1,13,TRBV6-6,.,TRBD1
CASSFQASGALDTQYF,TGTGCCAGCAGTTTTCAGGCTAGCGGAGCCCTAGATACGCAGTATTTT,TRBJ2-3,16,TRBV27,.,TRBD2
CASSQVEGSAGNTIYF,TGCGCCAGCAGCCAAGTGGAGGGGTCGGCTGGAAACACCATATATTTT,TRBJ1-3,16,TRBV4-1,.,.
CASSVGTGAQPQHF,TGTGCCAGCAGCGTGGGAACAGGGGCCCAGCCCCAGCATTTT,TRBJ1-5,14,TRBV9,.,TRBD1
CASSVGSTYEQYF,TGTGCCAGCAGCGTAGGCAGTACCTACGAGCAGTACTTC,TRBJ2-7,13,TRBV9,.,.
CASSPQGANQTLTWEQYF,TGTGCCAGCAGCCCACAGGGGGCGAATCAAACCCTAACCTGGGAGCAGTACTTC,TRBJ2-7,18,TRBV7-3,once,TRBD1
CASSPRALAGGLEQYF,TGCGCCAGCAGCCCCCGGGCACTAGCGGGAGGGCTTGAGCAGTACTTC,TRBJ2-7,16,TRBV5-1,.,TRBD2
CATSREGGTSQYEQYF,TGTGCCACCAGCAGAGAAGGGGGGACTAGTCAGTACGAGCAGTACTTC,TRBJ2-7,16,TRBV15,once,TRBD2
CASSVGQVYNSPLHF,TGTGCCAGCAGCGTAGGGCAGGTTTATAATTCACCCCTCCACTTT,TRBJ1-6,15,TRBV9,.,.
CASSFQPTGMLGEQYF,TGTGCCAGCAGTTTCCAGCCAACAGGGATGTTGGGCGAGCAGTACTTC,TRBJ2-7,16,TRBV27,.,.